These 11 T cell receptor beta chains were all obtained from the same sample, sequenced in a study of OX40 agonist ivuxolimab in advanced cancers. The protocol was immunoSEQ multiplex PCR, while the TCRdb copy is restricted to in-frame clones and leaves out a portion. Among about 42,000 clones, 86% were seen once, and the ten largest hold 20% to 25%. Material: CD4+ or CD8+ T cells sorted from blood, obtained in a trial of the OX40 agonist ivuxolimab. These receptors were taken from an adult with an advanced solid tumor such as melanoma, head and neck, liver or kidney cancer.

The chain recombines TRBV1 with TRBJ1-1. TRBV1 has pseudogene status. This CDR3 contains 16 residues. The CDR3 is CTSSQDGPGGNTEAFF. The CDR3 nucleotides are TGCACCAGCAGCCAAGACGGACCCGGGGGGAACACTGAAGCTTTCTTT.

This sequence joins TRBV7-6 and TRBJ1-6, with TRBD1 identical over 8 bases. This CDR3 region has 13 residues. Germline trimming cut 11 bases from V and 7 bases from J; bases unmatched to any gene: 7. CDR1 and CDR2 (germline): SGHVS, FNYEAQ. Here the CDR3 DNA reads TGTGCCTCTATGGCAGGGGGCAATTCACCCCTCCACTTT. It specifies CASMAGGNSPLHF.

This rearrangement joins TRBV7-8 to TRBJ2-3; D might be TRBD2 (5 bases). CDR1 SGHVS and CDR2 FQNEAQ come from the germline V gene. CDR3 length: 15 amino acids. With 1 base removed from V and 0 bases from J, the gap between germline ends came to 8 bases. CDR3: CASSLGTGSTDTQYF. In DNA, the CDR3 is TGTGCCAGCAGCTTAGGGACGGGAAGCACAGATACGCAGTATTTT.

Only one count was recorded for this clone. The genes are TRBV7-6 and TRBJ2-1; D may be TRBD2 (5 bases). Germline lookup yields CDR1 SGHVS and CDR2 FNYEAQ. The CDR3 consists of 17 residues. The V and J ends lost 2 bases and 0 bases respectively, with 14 bases between them. For the CDR3, the DNA is TGTGCCAGCAGCTTAAGCCGTATCCGGGGCTCCTACAATGAGCAGTTCTTC. This translates into CASSLSRIRGSYNEQFF.

The chain combines TRBV7-9 with TRBJ2-1, with TRBD2 as a possible D gene (6 bases). The CDR3 runs to 14 residues. CDR1 and CDR2 (germline): SEHNR, FQNEAQ (reference sequence). V was cut by 2 bases and J by 9 bases, with 14 bases left in between. The CDR3 is CASSLPGPGSEQFF. For the CDR3, the DNA is TGTGCCAGCAGCTTACCGGGCCCCGGGAGTGAGCAGTTCTTC.

The CDR3 loop is CASSIRQGFNQPQHF. The CDR3 DNA is TGTGCCAGTAGTATACGACAGGGCTTCAATCAGCCCCAGCATTTT. V is TRBV19 and J is TRBJ1-5, with 7 bases lining up with TRBD1. CDR1 LNHDA and CDR2 SQIVND come from the germline V gene (reference sequence). The CDR3 length is 15 residues. With 2 bases clipped from V and 3 bases from J, the junction kept 4 bases outside the gene matches. The variable domain in full, with the rest retrieved from reference TRBV19 and TRBJ1-5, is DGGITQSPKYLFRKEGQNVTLSCEQNLNHDAMYWYRQDPGQGLRLIYYSQIVNDFQKGDIAEGYSVSREKKESFPLTVTSAQKNPTAFYLCASSIRQGFNQPQHFGDGTRLSIL.

The gene calls are TRBV9 and TRBJ1-6; D is possibly TRBD1 (6 bases). The ends were cut back, 3 bases at V and 9 bases at J, with 13 bases in the middle. The CDR3 is made up of 14 amino acids. Per germline, CDR1 SGDLS and CDR2 YYNGEE. The CDR3 coding sequence is TGTGCCAGCAGCGCACCACAGGGATCTTCACCCCTCCACTTT. Protein sequence: CASSAPQGSSPLHF.

The V and J genes are TRBV27 and TRBJ1-2, with a possible D match to TRBD1 (5 bases). With 0 bases removed from V and 6 bases from J, the gap between germline ends came to 11 bases. Germline V gene lookup returns CDR1 MNHEY and CDR2 SMNVEV (reference sequence). The length of the CDR3 is 14 residues. CDR3 DNA: TGTGCCAGCAGTTTATCTATCGGGGGGAATGGCTACACCTTC. It encodes CASSLSIGGNGYTF.

There are a few counts of this clone. The genes are TRBV6-5 and TRBJ2-5, with a possible D match to TRBD2 (6 bases). The ends were cut back, 2 bases at V and 3 bases at J, with 13 bases in the middle. The CDR3 runs 15 residues. Germline values: CDR1 MNHEY, CDR2 SVGAGI. The CDR3 protein is CASSYVQRAEETQYF. The CDR3 nucleotides are TGTGCCAGCAGTTACGTTCAGCGGGCAGAAGAGACCCAGTACTTC.

This rearrangement joins TRBV4-1 to TRBJ1-5; D perhaps matches TRBD1 (6 bases). Germline V gives CDR1 MGHRA, CDR2 YSYEKL. V gave up 0 bases and J gave up 4 bases, with 13 bases separating them. CDR3 length equals 16 residues. The CDR3 loop is CASSQDRAGENQPQHF. CDR3 sequence (DNA): TGCGCCAGCAGCCAAGATCGGGCAGGGGAGAATCAGCCCCAGCATTTT.

The chain recombines TRBV6-5 with TRBJ2-3, with a weak D call TRBD2 (5 bases). Trimming removed 7 bases from V and 2 bases from J, with 13 bases in between. The CDR3 runs 14 residues. Germline V gene lookup returns CDR1 MNHEY and CDR2 SVGAGI. The DNA of the CDR3 is TGTGCCAGCAACGGACTGGGATACACAGATACGCAGTATTTT. This gives the protein CASNGLGYTDTQYF.